This note documents a single T cell receptor beta chain sequence. Its binding antigen is unknown. Base-call qualities are not available, and no considerably larger clone is one nucleotide away. The time point tag for this specimen amounts to: cycle 4 day 1 (C4D1), after less than seven weeks of nivolumab. Relapse after autologous stem cell transplantation had occurred in all trial patients, and cohorts A, B and C were distinguished by prior brentuximab vedotin exposure. A total of about 51 patients with relapsed/refractory classical Hodgkin lymphoma made up the trial cohort, and each patient's best overall response was complete response, partial response or progressive disease. In the multi-cohort phase II CheckMate 205 trial, trial patients received single-agent nivolumab. An independent review committee assessed best overall response using the 2007 International Working Group response criteria. Trial PBMCs were collected immediately before nivolumab initiation (C1D1) and during therapy at cycle 2 day 1 and cycle 4 day 1. Peripheral blood was collected in 8 mL Vacutainer Cell Preparation Tubes, from which PBMCs were isolated by centrifugation and then cryopreserved.

Genomic DNA was extracted with the Qiagen DNeasy kit from unsorted PBMCs and from negatively selected CD4+ and CD8+ fractions. TCR beta CDR3 regions were subjected to amplification by immunoSEQ multiplex PCR with primers that anneal to V and J segments. A synthetic immune receptor repertoire was used to minimize amplification bias, and any residual bias was removed computationally once sequencing was done. In the source study's methods: Custom Python scripts were used to quantify repertoire diversity as the Shannon entropy index. Unsorted, CD4+ and CD8+ repertoires were examined separately, except in combined analyses, for which CD4+ and CD8+ sequences were merged in silico. A clone counted as expanded when the clone's frequency after treatment rose at least 2-fold relative to C1D1, and clones undetected at baseline were given a pseudocount of 0.5. Clones with 0 or 1 copy at C1D1 were classified as singleton clones, and clones with 2 or more copies were classified as non-singleton clones. Clones expanded in unsorted samples were annotated as CD4+, CD8+ or unknown by matching protein sequences in sorted samples from the same patient. Wilcoxon tests on paired samples were used to test diversity changes from C1D1 to C4D1. Imported from immuneACCESS, the table was reduced by TCRdb to in-frame sequences with V and J called. These copies leave out some clones; in studies compared against another copy, an unresolved V gene accounts for under half, and the cause of the remainder is not known. That table gives V, J and clone size, and the DNA gave D and trimming. Across this sample there are tens of thousands of clones, with 60% to 70% seen only once. Of the sample, approximately 2.8% is held by the ten largest clones.

This specimen comes from a study of PD-1 blockade in classical Hodgkin lymphoma (dated by TCRdb to about 2020). In terms of the full investigation: Nivolumab dosing was 3 mg/kg intravenously every 2 weeks, continuing until either disease progression or unacceptable toxicity. To define a peripheral blood immune signature of response to PD-1 blockade in classical Hodgkin lymphoma, the study combined TCR beta sequencing with CyTOF. Here is what the overall study found, with its caveats: Trial patients with a complete response had baseline diversity similar to that of newly diagnosed patients, while partial responders and progressors had significantly lower diversity. Baseline TCR diversity was reported as lower in newly diagnosed patients than in healthy donors, and lower still in relapsed/refractory patients. Only a single clinical trial cohort was studied, and what caused the repertoire differences, possibly disease activity or prior therapy, remained undefined. CD4+ but not CD8+ TCR diversity rose significantly by C4D1 (p=0.0027 vs p=0.16), most apparent in complete responders (p=0.02). Patients starting nivolumab less than 1 year after ASCT had lower diversity and were excluded from later analyses to avoid confounding by immune reconstitution.

CDR1 and CDR2 were assigned from the germline V gene as SGHDT and YYEEEE. The CDR3 goes from the cysteine to the phenylalanine over 14 residues. Kept here is only the CDR3 DNA, which spans 42 bases and is read in frame from base 1. Germline trimming: 6 bases from V, 3 bases from J; junction bases outside gene matches: 5. Sequencing was performed on peripheral blood mononuclear cells (PBMCs), taken before the fourth cycle of nivolumab. The receptor chain draws on TRBV5-6 and TRBJ1-4; 7 of the junction bases match TRBD1. The sequence derives from a human donor with classical Hodgkin lymphoma. Here is the DNA: TGTGCCAGCACCCCCAGGGGGTCTAATGAAAAACTGTTTTTT. Its translation is CASTPRGSNEKLFF.